These T cell receptor beta chains were read from a single sample in a study of blood T cell repertoires in COVID-19. Repertoires were generated with immunoSEQ multiplex PCR, while TCRdb's copy carries only in-frame clones and drops some. The table includes around 140,000 clones, approximately 82% detected once. Sequencing was done on a sample of peripheral blood. These receptor sequences come from a man between 60 and 75 years old with active or convalescent COVID-19. Each CDR3 is given with its conserved first and last residue. The order of the fields is D gene, V gene, clone size, J gene, CDR3 DNA, CDR3 protein. A D gene is named only where the DNA matches it firmly. Some rows mark clone size as missing; the rest say once, few, many or name a class of expanded clone.

d_call: NA; v_call: TRBV7-2; clone_size: NA; j_call: TRBJ2-3; cdr3_nt: TGTGCCAGCAGCTTGGACTACAGCACAGATACGCAGTATTTT; cdr3_aa: CASSLDYSTDTQYF
d_call: NA; v_call: TRBV7-9; clone_size: NA; j_call: TRBJ1-1; cdr3_nt: TGTGCCAGCAGCATTCTAGGTACTGAAGCTTTCTTT; cdr3_aa: CASSILGTEAFF
d_call: NA; v_call: TRBV9; clone_size: NA; j_call: TRBJ1-5; cdr3_nt: TGTGCCAGCAGCCCAAATCCGGGAGGCAATCAGCCCCAGCATTTT; cdr3_aa: CASSPNPGGNQPQHF
d_call: TRBD1; v_call: TRBV19; clone_size: NA; j_call: TRBJ1-6; cdr3_nt: TGTGCCAGTAGTAAGGGACCGGGACAGGGGAATTATAATTCACCCCTCCACTTT; cdr3_aa: CASSKGPGQGNYNSPLHF
d_call: TRBD1; v_call: TRBV11-2; clone_size: NA; j_call: TRBJ1-6; cdr3_nt: TGTGCCAGCGGGGTCCAGGGGGCTAGGCTCCATTCACCCCTCCACTTT; cdr3_aa: CASGVQGARLHSPLHF
d_call: NA; v_call: TRBV18; clone_size: NA; j_call: TRBJ1-2; cdr3_nt: TGTGCCAGCTCACCCCGGGACACAAACTATGGCTACACCTTC; cdr3_aa: CASSPRDTNYGYTF
d_call: TRBD1; v_call: TRBV6-2/TRBV6-3; clone_size: NA; j_call: TRBJ1-2; cdr3_nt: TGTGCCAGCAGTCCCCAACAGGGGGTTGGCTACACCTTC; cdr3_aa: CASSPQQGVGYTF
d_call: TRBD1; v_call: TRBV4-3; clone_size: NA; j_call: TRBJ1-5; cdr3_nt: TGCGCCAGCAGCCAAGCCCTCGGGACAGGGTTCAATCAGCCCCAGCATTTT; cdr3_aa: CASSQALGTGFNQPQHF
d_call: NA; v_call: TRBV28; clone_size: NA; j_call: TRBJ1-1; cdr3_nt: TGTGCCAGCAGTCCATACGTACAGGGTTGGACTGAAGCTTTCTTT; cdr3_aa: CASSPYVQGWTEAFF
d_call: TRBD1; v_call: TRBV18; clone_size: NA; j_call: TRBJ2-2; cdr3_nt: TGTGCCAGCTCACCTGGACAGGGAGGCACCGGGGAGCTGTTTTTT; cdr3_aa: CASSPGQGGTGELFF
d_call: TRBD1; v_call: TRBV10-1; clone_size: NA; j_call: TRBJ1-1; cdr3_nt: TGCGCCAGCAGTGGACAGGGAAGCACTGAAGCTTTCTTT; cdr3_aa: CASSGQGSTEAFF
d_call: TRBD2; v_call: TRBV7-2; clone_size: NA; j_call: TRBJ2-1; cdr3_nt: TGTGCCAGCAGCTTAGCGGGAGGGGTCTACAATGAGCAGTTCTTC; cdr3_aa: CASSLAGGVYNEQFF
d_call: NA; v_call: TRBV6-6; clone_size: NA; j_call: TRBJ1-2; cdr3_nt: TGTGCCAGCAGTAGGGGGAGGGGGGGTAACTATGGCTACACCTTC; cdr3_aa: CASSRGRGGNYGYTF
d_call: TRBD1; v_call: TRBV15; clone_size: NA; j_call: TRBJ1-1; cdr3_nt: TGTGCCACCGCCCAGGGGGTCGCTGAAGCTTTCTTT; cdr3_aa: CATAQGVAEAFF
d_call: TRBD1; v_call: TRBV10-1; clone_size: NA; j_call: TRBJ2-3; cdr3_nt: TGCGCCAGCAGTGAGAGGCAGGGGGCTTGGGCAGATACGCAGTATTTT; cdr3_aa: CASSERQGAWADTQYF
d_call: TRBD2; v_call: TRBV19; clone_size: NA; j_call: TRBJ2-1; cdr3_nt: TGTGCCAGTAGTATGCTAGCGGGAGGGCAGTTCTTC; cdr3_aa: CASSMLAGGQFF
d_call: NA; v_call: TRBV6-5; clone_size: NA; j_call: TRBJ1-1; cdr3_nt: TGTGCCACTACACGGGTCATGAACACTGAAGCTTTCTTT; cdr3_aa: CATTRVMNTEAFF
d_call: TRBD1; v_call: TRBV27; clone_size: once; j_call: TRBJ2-1; cdr3_nt: TGTGCCAGCAGTCGCCCGGGACAGGGGGCTGGTGAGCAGTTCTTC; cdr3_aa: CASSRPGQGAGEQFF
d_call: NA; v_call: TRBV24-1; clone_size: NA; j_call: TRBJ1-2; cdr3_nt: TGTGCCACCAGTGATCCCGCGGAGAACTATGGCTACACCTTC; cdr3_aa: CATSDPAENYGYTF
d_call: TRBD1; v_call: TRBV24-1; clone_size: NA; j_call: TRBJ1-4; cdr3_nt: TGTGCCACCAGTGATTCCGGGACAGGGGATGAAAAACTGTTTTTT; cdr3_aa: CATSDSGTGDEKLFF
d_call: NA; v_call: TRBV4-1; clone_size: NA; j_call: TRBJ1-1; cdr3_nt: TGCGCCAGCAGCCAAGAGGGAACCGGAGGGACTGAAGCTTTCTTT; cdr3_aa: CASSQEGTGGTEAFF
d_call: TRBD1; v_call: TRBV2; clone_size: NA; j_call: TRBJ1-2; cdr3_nt: TGTGCCAGCAGTGCCGAGGGACAGGGCTATGGCTACACCTTC; cdr3_aa: CASSAEGQGYGYTF
d_call: TRBD1; v_call: TRBV29-1; clone_size: NA; j_call: TRBJ2-7; cdr3_nt: TGCAGCGTTGAAGTAGTTCGGGGGACAGGGTTTCTAAACGAGCAGTACTTC; cdr3_aa: CSVEVVRGTGFLNEQYF
d_call: TRBD2; v_call: TRBV11-3; clone_size: NA; j_call: TRBJ2-5; cdr3_nt: TGTGCCAGCAGCTTAGGGGGATTGTGGGGCGGGAGTATAGAGACCCAGTACTTC; cdr3_aa: CASSLGGLWGGSIETQYF
d_call: NA; v_call: TRBV28; clone_size: NA; j_call: TRBJ1-5; cdr3_nt: TGTGCCAGCGAACAGGGTGCTCAGCCCCAGCATTTT; cdr3_aa: CASEQGAQPQHF
d_call: TRBD2; v_call: TRBV19; clone_size: NA; j_call: TRBJ2-3; cdr3_nt: TGTGCCAGTAGTATTGAACTAGCGGGAGCAGATACGCAGTATTTT; cdr3_aa: CASSIELAGADTQYF
d_call: NA; v_call: TRBV5-1; clone_size: NA; j_call: TRBJ2-3; cdr3_nt: TGCGCCAGCAGCTTGAGGGGGGGATCCCTGAGCACAGATACGCAGTATTTT; cdr3_aa: CASSLRGGSLSTDTQYF
d_call: NA; v_call: TRBV10-2; clone_size: once; j_call: TRBJ2-1; cdr3_nt: TGCGCCAGCAATTCCCGGGTGTCCCCCACCAATGAGCAGTTCTTC; cdr3_aa: CASNSRVSPTNEQFF
d_call: NA; v_call: TRBV14; clone_size: NA; j_call: TRBJ2-3; cdr3_nt: TGTGCCAGCAGCCAACTAGTTACAGATACGCAGTATTTT; cdr3_aa: CASSQLVTDTQYF
d_call: TRBD1; v_call: TRBV12-5; clone_size: NA; j_call: TRBJ1-5; cdr3_nt: TGTGCTAGTGGCCCCGGACAGGGGGCTTTTAGCAATCAGCCCCAGCATTTT; cdr3_aa: CASGPGQGAFSNQPQHF
d_call: NA; v_call: TRBV21-1; clone_size: NA; j_call: TRBJ1-4; cdr3_nt: TGTGCCAGCAGCAAAGCCCCAATTAGGAGGACTAATGAAAAACTGTTTTTT; cdr3_aa: CASSKAPIRRTNEKLFF
d_call: NA; v_call: TRBV5-1; clone_size: once; j_call: TRBJ2-2; cdr3_nt: TGCGCCAGCAGCTTGGCGCCTAGTGCGAACACCGGGGAGCTGTTTTTT; cdr3_aa: CASSLAPSANTGELFF
d_call: TRBD1; v_call: TRBV7-8; clone_size: NA; j_call: TRBJ1-2; cdr3_nt: TGTGCCAGCAGCCTGAGACAGGGGATGGGCTATGGCTACACCTTC; cdr3_aa: CASSLRQGMGYGYTF
d_call: NA; v_call: TRBV25-1; clone_size: NA; j_call: TRBJ1-1; cdr3_nt: TGTGCCAGCAGTGAGACAGGATCTTCGTACACTGAAGCTTTCTTT; cdr3_aa: CASSETGSSYTEAFF
d_call: NA; v_call: TRBV19; clone_size: once; j_call: TRBJ2-7; cdr3_nt: TGTGCCAGTAGTATTGAGCAGGCGAGCTCCTACGAGCAGTACTTC; cdr3_aa: CASSIEQASSYEQYF
d_call: TRBD2; v_call: TRBV5-5; clone_size: NA; j_call: TRBJ2-5; cdr3_nt: TGTGCCAGCAGCTTAGCTCTCGGGAGCGGGATCCCCCAAGAGACCCAGTACTTC; cdr3_aa: CASSLALGSGIPQETQYF
d_call: TRBD2; v_call: TRBV27; clone_size: once; j_call: TRBJ2-3; cdr3_nt: TGTGCCAGCAGTTCCACTAGCGGGAGAGTGGCAGATACGCAGTATTTT; cdr3_aa: CASSSTSGRVADTQYF
d_call: NA; v_call: TRBV5-5; clone_size: NA; j_call: TRBJ2-7; cdr3_nt: TGTGCCAGCAGCTTGGCCGTCGGGAACGAGCAGTACTTC; cdr3_aa: CASSLAVGNEQYF
d_call: NA; v_call: TRBV6-5; clone_size: NA; j_call: TRBJ2-5; cdr3_nt: TGTGCCAGCTGGTCCCTACGAGTCCAAGAGACCCAGTACTTC; cdr3_aa: CASWSLRVQETQYF
d_call: NA; v_call: TRBV7-9; clone_size: NA; j_call: TRBJ1-1; cdr3_nt: TGTGCCAGCAGCTCACAGGTTATGAACACTGAAGCTTTCTTT; cdr3_aa: CASSSQVMNTEAFF
d_call: NA; v_call: TRBV19; clone_size: NA; j_call: TRBJ1-5; cdr3_nt: TGTGCCAGTAGTAAGGAGGGCGAGAATCAGCCCCAGCATTTT; cdr3_aa: CASSKEGENQPQHF